A single sample is the source of the 15 T cell receptor beta chains below, sequenced in a study of PD-L1 blockade in urothelial cancer. Assay used: immunoSEQ multiplex PCR; TCRdb lists only in-frame clones, some missing. In the table there are about 50,000 clones, roughly 80% of which are singletons. Stated time point: peripheral blood 6 weeks after treatment start. This material consisted of PBMCs, taken around atezolizumab (anti-PD-L1) treatment. The receptor source for this set is a man between 65 and 80 years old with urothelial cancer.

The rearrangement uses TRBV5-1 and TRBJ2-2, with 9 positions matching TRBD1. The CDR3 sequence is 16 residues long. Germline V gene lookup returns CDR1 SGHRS and CDR2 YFSETQ. V dropped 4 bases and J dropped 8; count of bases not matched to a gene: 12. The CDR3 DNA sequence: TGCGCCAGCAGCCCTCCCCCGGGACAGGGAACGGGGGAGCTGTTTTTT. Translated, it gives CASSPPPGQGTGELFF.

The chain couples TRBV7-8 to TRBJ2-7, with D possibly matching TRBD1 (6 bases). The CDR3 is 12 residues long. In germline, CDR1 is SGHVS, CDR2 FQNEAQ. The V end lost 8 bases, the J end lost 3 bases, and 11 bases lay between the germline ends. CDR3 nucleotide sequence: TGTGCCAGCGGACAGCCGAACTACGAGCAGTACTTC. Residues: CASGQPNYEQYF.

The chain has TRBV9 and TRBJ2-3, with 9 bases fitting TRBD1. The CDR3 extends over 14 amino acids. CDR1 is SGDLS and CDR2 is YYNGEE in the germline V gene. Losses at the gene ends were 7 bases for V and 2 bases for J; bases not matched to a gene: 5. CDR3 DNA sequence: TGTGCCAGCGGGGGACAGGGTTACACAGATACGCAGTATTTT. Translation: CASGGQGYTDTQYF. Full variable domain (missing parts from reference TRBV9 and TRBJ2-3): DSGVTQTPKHLITATGQRVTLRCSPRSGDLSVYWYQQSLDQGLQFLIQYYNGEERAKGNILERFSAQQFPDLHSELNLSSLELGDSALYFCASGGQGYTDTQYFGPGTRLTVL.

The chain couples TRBV19 to TRBJ2-1; a weak D match, TRBD1 (6 bases). The CDR3 loop spans 13 amino acids. Germline CDR1 and CDR2: LNHDA and SQIVND (reference sequence). With 6 bases removed from V and 4 bases from J, the gap between germline ends came to 10 bases. The CDR3 sequence: CASSGQSYNEQFF. CDR3 DNA: TGTGCCAGTAGCGGACAGAGTTACAATGAGCAGTTCTTC.

J is TRBJ2-7 and V is TRBV30; maybe TRBD2 (6 bases). CDR1 is GTSNPN, CDR2 SVGIG, per germline (reference sequence). V lost 3 bases and J 0 bases, leaving 9 bases between the germline ends. CDR3 size: 13 residues. CDR3 in amino acids: CAWSEGLSYEQYF. The CDR3 DNA reads TGTGCCTGGAGCGAGGGACTCTCCTACGAGCAGTACTTC.

The rearrangement joins TRBV10-1 to TRBJ2-5; TRBD1 aligns across 12 bases. The CDR3 length is 15 residues. V was clipped by 4 bases and J by 5 bases; unmatched bases: 5. Looked up from germline, CDR1 is WNHNN and CDR2 is SYGVQD (reference sequence). The CDR3 nucleotides are TGCGCCAGCAGTGGGGGACAGGGGGCTTCGGAGACCCAGTACTTC. Translating gives CASSGGQGASETQYF.

The rearrangement joins TRBV19 to TRBJ2-4, with TRBD2 as a possible D gene (6 bases). V lost 3 bases, J lost 1 base, and 13 bases lay in between. Germline CDR1 LNHDA, CDR2 SQIVND (reference sequence). The CDR3 extends over 16 amino acids. CDR3 bases: TGTGCCAGTAGTATCCGGACCCGGGGGGCCAAAAACATTCAGTACTTC. Protein: CASSIRTRGAKNIQYF.

The chain uses TRBV18 and TRBJ1-4; 9 bases fit TRBD1. V shed 3 bases and J 5 bases; nucleotides not matched to a gene: 4. Germline V gives CDR1 KGHSH, CDR2 LQKENI. This CDR3 comprises 15 residues. The DNA for the CDR3 is TGTGCCAGCTCACCCGGACAGGGGCAAAATGAAAAACTGTTTTTT. Its translation: CASSPGQGQNEKLFF.

The chain combines TRBV28 with TRBJ2-7; D is possibly TRBD1 (6 bases). In germline, CDR1 is MDHEN, CDR2 SYDVKM. The CDR3 runs 11 residues. V lost 10 bases and J 3 bases, leaving 10 bases between the germline ends. Written as DNA, the CDR3 is TGTGCCACCAAACAGGGCTACGAGCAGTACTTC. This translates into CATKQGYEQYF. The variable domain in full, with the rest retrieved from reference TRBV28 and TRBJ2-7, is DVKVTQSSRYLVKRTGEKVFLECVQDMDHENMFWYRQDPGLGLRLIYFSYDVKMKEKGDIPEGYSVSREKKERFSLILESASTNQTSMYLCATKQGYEQYFGPGTRLTVT.

This rearrangement joins TRBV20-1 to TRBJ2-1; TRBD2 matches at 7 bases. The CDR3 consists of 11 residues. Looked up from germline, CDR1 is DFQATT and CDR2 is SNEGSKA (reference sequence). Trimming at V came to 6 bases and at J to 7 bases, leaving 3 bases not matched to a gene. The CDR3 DNA is TGCAGTGCCCATAGCGGGAATGAGCAGTTCTTC. This translates into CSAHSGNEQFF.

V gene TRBV28 combines with J gene TRBJ2-7; D call uncertain. Germline values: CDR1 MDHEN, CDR2 SYDVKM. The CDR3 is made up of 11 amino acids. Trimming removed 2 bases at V and 7 bases at J, with 6 bases between. For the CDR3, the DNA is TGTGCCAGCAGTTTAGAGGAAGAGCAGTACTTC. As protein: CASSLEEEQYF.

The rearrangement joins TRBV4-1 to TRBJ2-7; maybe TRBD2 (6 bases). V gave up 4 bases and J gave up 3 bases, with 16 bases separating them. The CDR3 consists of 15 residues. The germline V gene has CDR1 MGHRA and CDR2 YSYEKL. The CDR3 here is CASSLFGGGDYEQYF. The CDR3 DNA sequence: TGCGCCAGCAGCCTTTTCGGGGGAGGAGACTACGAGCAGTACTTC.

The V call is TRBV7-2, the J call TRBJ1-1, with D tentatively TRBD1 (5 bases). The ends were cut back, 3 bases at V and 3 bases at J, with 11 bases in the middle. Per germline, CDR1 SGHTA and CDR2 FQGNSA. This CDR3 is 14 amino acids long. The CDR3 nucleotides read TGTGCCAGCAGCTTTCAGGGTTCGGACACTGAAGCTTTCTTT. Amino acid sequence: CASSFQGSDTEAFF. The whole variable domain, filled in from reference TRBV7-2 and TRBJ1-1, reads GAGVSQSPSNKVTEKGKDVELRCDPISGHTALYWYRQSLGQGLEFLIYFQGNSAPDKSGLPSDRFSAERTGGSVSTLTIQRTQQEDSAVYLCASSFQGSDTEAFFGQGTRLTVV.

The table lists this clone with a count of one. The chain has TRBV5-1 and TRBJ2-7; perhaps TRBD1 as D (6 bases). V lost 4 bases to trimming and J lost 0 bases, with 11 bases between them. The V gene's germline CDR1 is SGHRS and CDR2 YFSETQ. The CDR3 sequence is 14 residues long. The CDR3, as DNA: TGCGCCAGCAGCAGCTACAGGGACTCCTACGAGCAGTACTTC. Its translation is CASSSYRDSYEQYF. The variable domain in full, completed from reference TRBV5-1 and TRBJ2-7, reads KAGVTQTPRYLIKTRGQQVTLSCSPISGHRSVSWYQQTPGQGLQFLFEYFSETQRNKGNFPGRFSGRQFSNSRSEMNVSTLELGDSALYLCASSSYRDSYEQYFGPGTRLTVT.

CDR3 loop: CASSYYEGTRTYEQYF. In DNA, the CDR3 is TGTGCCAGCAGTTACTATGAGGGAACAAGGACCTACGAGCAGTACTTC. The J gene is TRBJ2-7, the V gene TRBV6-5, with a possible D match to TRBD2 (5 bases). This CDR3 contains 16 residues. CDR1 and CDR2 from the germline V gene are MNHEY and SVGAGI. The V gene lost 1 base and the J gene lost 2 bases, with 15 bases spanning the gap.